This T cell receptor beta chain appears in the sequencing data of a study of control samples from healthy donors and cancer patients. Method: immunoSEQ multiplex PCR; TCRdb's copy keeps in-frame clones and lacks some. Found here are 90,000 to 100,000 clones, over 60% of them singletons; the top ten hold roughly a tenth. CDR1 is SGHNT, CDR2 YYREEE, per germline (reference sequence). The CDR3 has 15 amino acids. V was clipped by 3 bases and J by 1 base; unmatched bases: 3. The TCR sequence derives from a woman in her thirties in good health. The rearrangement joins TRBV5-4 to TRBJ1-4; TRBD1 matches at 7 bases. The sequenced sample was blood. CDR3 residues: CASSSYRGTNEKLFF. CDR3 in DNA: TGTGCCAGCAGCTCCTACAGGGGAACTAATGAAAAACTGTTTTTT.